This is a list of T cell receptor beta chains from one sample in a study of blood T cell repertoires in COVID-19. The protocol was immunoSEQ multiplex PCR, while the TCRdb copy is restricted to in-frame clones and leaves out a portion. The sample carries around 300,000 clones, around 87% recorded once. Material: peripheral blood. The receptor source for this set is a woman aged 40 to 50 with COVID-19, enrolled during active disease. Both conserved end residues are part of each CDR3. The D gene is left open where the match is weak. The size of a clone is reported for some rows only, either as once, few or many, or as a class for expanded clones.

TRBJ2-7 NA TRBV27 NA TGTGCCAGCGGGAGCTCCTACGAGCAGTACTTC CASGSSYEQYF
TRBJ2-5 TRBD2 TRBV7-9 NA TGTGCCAGCAGCTTAGGTATAGCGGGGGGGCCGGAGACCCAGTACTTC CASSLGIAGGPETQYF
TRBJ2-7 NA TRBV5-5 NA TGTGCCAGCAGCTTGGGCAGGGTAGTTATTGACGAGCAGTACTTC CASSLGRVVIDEQYF
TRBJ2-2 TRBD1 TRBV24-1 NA TGTGCCACCAGTGATGGGGACAGGGGGCAGGGCGGGGAGCTGTTTTTT CATSDGDRGQGGELFF
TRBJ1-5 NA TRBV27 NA TGTGCCAGCAGTTTATCGACAAGCAATCAGCCCCAGCATTTT CASSLSTSNQPQHF
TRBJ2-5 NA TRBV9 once TGTGCCAGCAGCGTTTCTACAGGGAGAGAGACCCAGTACTTC CASSVSTGRETQYF
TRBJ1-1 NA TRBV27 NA TGTGCCAGCAGTTTATCGGAGGGCACACCGAACACTGAAGCTTTCTTT CASSLSEGTPNTEAFF
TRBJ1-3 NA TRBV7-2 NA TGTGCCAGCAGCTTTTATTCTGGTCGGAGTGGAAACACCATATATTTT CASSFYSGRSGNTIYF
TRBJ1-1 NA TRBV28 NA TGTGCCATCGCGGACAGTTTAGGCACTGAAGCTTTCTTT CAIADSLGTEAFF
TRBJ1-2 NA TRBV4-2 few TGTGCCAGCAGCCAAGATACGCAGGGGACCTATGGCTACACCTTC CASSQDTQGTYGYTF
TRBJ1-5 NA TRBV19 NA TGTGCCAGTAGTATATGGGGCCGGAGCAATCAGCCCCAGCATTTT CASSIWGRSNQPQHF
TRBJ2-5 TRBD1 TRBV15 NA TGTGCCACCAGCTCATCCGGGACAGCGTCTTTTCAAGAGACCCAGTACTTC CATSSSGTASFQETQYF
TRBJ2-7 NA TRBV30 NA TGTGCCTGGAGTGCGGGAAATCTTTACGAGCAGTACTTC CAWSAGNLYEQYF
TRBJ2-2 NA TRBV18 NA TGTGCCAGCTCTCTAGACAGGAGAGGGACAAGGGGAAGAACCGGGGAGCTGTTTTTT CASSLDRRGTRGRTGELFF
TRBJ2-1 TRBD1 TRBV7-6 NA TGTGCCAGCAGCTTAGTGGGGACAGGGGGGAATGAGCAGTTCTTC CASSLVGTGGNEQFF
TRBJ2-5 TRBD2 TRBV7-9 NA TGTGCCAGCAGCTTAATGCTAGCGGGCCCCCCCGGGGAGACCCAGTACTTC CASSLMLAGPPGETQYF
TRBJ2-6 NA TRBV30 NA TGTGCCTGGACTGACGGGGGAGCCAGCTCTGGGGCCAACGTCCTGACTTTC CAWTDGGASSGANVLTF
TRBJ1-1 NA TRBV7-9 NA TGTGCCAGCAGCGCCCGGGACTTCATGAACACTGAAGCTTTCTTT CASSARDFMNTEAFF
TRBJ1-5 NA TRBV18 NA TGTGCCAGCACGGGACATCTGAATCAGCCCCAGCATTTT CASTGHLNQPQHF
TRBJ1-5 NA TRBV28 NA TGTGCCAGCACGGAGAGGGATAGGCAGCCCCAGCATTTT CASTERDRQPQHF
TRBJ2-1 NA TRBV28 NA TGTGCCAGCAGTTTAAGACTAGTCGCCTACAATGAGCAGTTCTTC CASSLRLVAYNEQFF
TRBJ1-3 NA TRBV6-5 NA TGTGCCAGCAGTTATCAGGGGAGCTCTGGAAACACCATATATTTT CASSYQGSSGNTIYF
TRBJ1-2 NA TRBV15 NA TGTGCCACCAGCAGAGATTCCCAACCAGCAGGGTTGTATGGCTACACCTTC CATSRDSQPAGLYGYTF
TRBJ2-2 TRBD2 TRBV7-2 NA TGTGCCAGCAGCTTAGTACGGACTAGCGGGGGGGCTAGTGCCGGGGAGCTGTTTTTT CASSLVRTSGGASAGELFF
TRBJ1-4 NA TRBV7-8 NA TGTGCCAGCAGCTTCCCCGGGTCTCCCTTACCGAATGAAAAACTGTTTTTT CASSFPGSPLPNEKLFF
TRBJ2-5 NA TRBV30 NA TGTGCCTGGAGTGTACTGTTGCCGGGGTGGGAGACCCAGTACTTC CAWSVLLPGWETQYF
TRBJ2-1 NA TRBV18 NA TGTGCCAGCTCCGTCACAACGGGGGGCCCCCATGAGCAGTTCTTC CASSVTTGGPHEQFF
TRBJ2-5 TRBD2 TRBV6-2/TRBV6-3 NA TGTGCCAGCAGTCTACGCAGCGGGAGGGTGGGGGAGACCCAGTACTTC CASSLRSGRVGETQYF
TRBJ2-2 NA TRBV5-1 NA TGCGCCAGCAGCGATCAGGACACCGGGGAGCTGTTTTTT CASSDQDTGELFF
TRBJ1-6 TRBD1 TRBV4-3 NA TGCGCCAGCAGCCAAGATGCCCCGACAGGGGCCTATAATTCACCCCTCCACTTT CASSQDAPTGAYNSPLHF
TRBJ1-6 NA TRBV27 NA TGTGCCAGCAGAAGGGCCGGGGGTGATTCACCCCTCCACTTT CASRRAGGDSPLHF
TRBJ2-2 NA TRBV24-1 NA TGTGCCACCAGTGATTCGGAGCGCGCGAACACCGGGGAGCTGTTTTTT CATSDSERANTGELFF
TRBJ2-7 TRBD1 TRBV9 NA TGTGCCAGCAGCCTCCGGGACAGCTCCTACGAGCAGTACTTC CASSLRDSSYEQYF
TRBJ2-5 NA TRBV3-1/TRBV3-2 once TGTGCCAGCAGCCGGCACAGAGAAGAGACCCAGTACTTC CASSRHREETQYF
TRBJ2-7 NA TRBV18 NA TGTGCCAGCTCACCTACTGGCGGGGGCAGCTCCTACGAGCAGTACTTC CASSPTGGGSSYEQYF
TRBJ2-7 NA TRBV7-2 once TGTGCCAGCAGCTTAGCTAGCGCGATATCCTACGAGCAGTACTTC CASSLASAISYEQYF
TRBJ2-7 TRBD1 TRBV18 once TGTGCCAGCTCAGTCCTCCGGGACAGGGGTCCCTACGAGCAGTACTTC CASSVLRDRGPYEQYF
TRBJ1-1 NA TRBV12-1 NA TGTGCCAGCAGCTTTACCGACAGGGCGAACACTGAAGCTTTCTTT CASSFTDRANTEAFF
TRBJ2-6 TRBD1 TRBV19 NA TGTGCCACCTGGGACAGGGGGGTGGATGGGGCCAACGTCCTGACTTTC CATWDRGVDGANVLTF
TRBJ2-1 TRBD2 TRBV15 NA TGTGCCACCAGCAGGATGACTAGCGATCAGGGTGAGCAGTTCTTC CATSRMTSDQGEQFF
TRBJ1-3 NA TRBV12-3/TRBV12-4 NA TGTGCCAGCACTGGGGAGGCGGGAAACACCATATATTTT CASTGEAGNTIYF
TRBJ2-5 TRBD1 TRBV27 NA TGTGCCAGCAGTTTGGGGACAGGGCACCAAGAGACCCAGTACTTC CASSLGTGHQETQYF
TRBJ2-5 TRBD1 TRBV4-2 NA TGTGCCAGCAGCCAAGAGCCAGGGGGCCCGCCATTGGAGACCCAGTACTTC CASSQEPGGPPLETQYF
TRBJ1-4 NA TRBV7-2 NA TGTGCCAGCAGCCCAAAGGCAGGGACTAATGAAAAACTGTTTTTT CASSPKAGTNEKLFF
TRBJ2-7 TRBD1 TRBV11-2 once TGTGCCAGCAGCTCGACAGGGGGCGTGGGGGAGCAGTACTTC CASSSTGGVGEQYF
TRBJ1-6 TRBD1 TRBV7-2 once TGTGCCAGCAGCGCTGGGACAGGGAGTCTGTGCTACTTT CASSAGTGSLCYF
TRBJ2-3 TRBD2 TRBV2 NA TGTGCCAGGAGCGGGGTGGCACGAGATACGCAGTATTTT CARSGVARDTQYF
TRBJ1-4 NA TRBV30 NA TGTGCCTGGAGTGTATTCGCCCGCACGGATGAAAAACTGTTTTTT CAWSVFARTDEKLFF